Reported below is one T cell receptor (beta chain). Its cognate antigen is unknown. This entry belongs to a study of T cell clones after liver transplantation. Study findings and constraints: A larger donor-reactive than third-party decline suggested partial antigen-specific deletion.

Sequencing was performed with immunoSEQ multiplex PCR; in TCRdb, only in-frame clones are kept and a portion is missing. The table records tens of thousands of clones, approximately 88% of them present only once. The CDR3 extends over 13 amino acids. With V trimmed by 8 bases and J by 5 bases, 5 bases remained unmatched. The germline gives CDR1 MGHDK, CDR2 SYGVNS. This TCR was recovered from a human donor who received a liver transplant. The chain links TRBV25-1 to TRBJ2-1, with 8 bases identical to TRBD1. The sequencing here drew on CD4+ T cells from blood, taken before liver transplant. The CDR3 spells CASGRQGNNEQFF. The CDR3 coding sequence is TGTGCCAGCGGAAGACAGGGGAACAATGAGCAGTTCTTC.